This T cell receptor beta chain was found in a study of lymphopenia after photon versus proton radiotherapy. Method: immunoSEQ multiplex PCR; TCRdb's copy keeps in-frame clones and lacks some. The sample records 25,000 to 35,000 clones, roughly 90% being singletons. From germline, CDR1 is SGHTA and CDR2 FQGNSA. The CDR3 is made up of 13 amino acids. Deletions cut 4 bases from V and 7 bases from J, with 12 bases between. The receptor was derived from a woman in her forties or fifties with pancreatic cancer. The sequences come from peripheral blood, collected from a patient treated with photon-based radiotherapy. The V and J genes are TRBV7-2 and TRBJ2-3; no clear D. The CDR3 reads CASSSLPPNTQYF. CDR3 nucleotide sequence: TGTGCCAGCAGCTCCCTCCCCCCAAATACGCAGTATTTT.